The rows below give T cell receptor beta chains drawn from one sample of a study of Graves' ophthalmopathy and Graves' hyperthyroidism. Via MiXCR, TCRdb re-called the multiplex PCR reads, giving one row per CDR3 protein. Of hundreds of thousands of distinct CDR3 sequences listed, 20% to 25% are singletons. Specimen: peripheral blood. The receptors come from a woman between 45 and 65 years old with Graves' ophthalmopathy. Both conserved end residues are trimmed from each CDR3. Not every row has a clone size; where given, it reads once, few, many or a size class.

TRBV6-5,many,TRBJ2-7,AISAGGVPREQH
TRBV19,many,TRBJ2-7,ASSHLSTGTGTYEQY
TRBV28,many,TRBJ1-2,ASSPDRTIRGYT
TRBV6-5,many,TRBJ1-5,ASSHREGNQPQH
TRBV6-5,NA,TRBJ2-6,ASRQRRRDRGLGGANVLT
TRBV5-1,NA,TRBJ2-5,ASSLAAGLMETQY
TRBV28,once,TRBJ2-7,ASSGTSDTYEQY
TRBV6-1,many,TRBJ2-5,ASSGLAGKQETQY
TRBV12-3/TRBV12-4,many,TRBJ1-3,ASRSTGTTGNTIY
TRBV6-4,many,TRBJ2-1,ASSDSLAGYNEQF
TRBV7-8,NA,TRBJ2-4,ASSLGGVVKNIQY
TRBV3-1,few,TRBJ2-5,ASSRRAEETQY
TRBV20-1,many,TRBJ2-5,SAVRDQETQY
TRBV5-4,few,TRBJ1-1,ASSNTLKQAF
TRBV14,few,TRBJ2-4,ASSQDLGDIQY
TRBV15,NA,TRBJ2-2,ATTSRVTNTGELF